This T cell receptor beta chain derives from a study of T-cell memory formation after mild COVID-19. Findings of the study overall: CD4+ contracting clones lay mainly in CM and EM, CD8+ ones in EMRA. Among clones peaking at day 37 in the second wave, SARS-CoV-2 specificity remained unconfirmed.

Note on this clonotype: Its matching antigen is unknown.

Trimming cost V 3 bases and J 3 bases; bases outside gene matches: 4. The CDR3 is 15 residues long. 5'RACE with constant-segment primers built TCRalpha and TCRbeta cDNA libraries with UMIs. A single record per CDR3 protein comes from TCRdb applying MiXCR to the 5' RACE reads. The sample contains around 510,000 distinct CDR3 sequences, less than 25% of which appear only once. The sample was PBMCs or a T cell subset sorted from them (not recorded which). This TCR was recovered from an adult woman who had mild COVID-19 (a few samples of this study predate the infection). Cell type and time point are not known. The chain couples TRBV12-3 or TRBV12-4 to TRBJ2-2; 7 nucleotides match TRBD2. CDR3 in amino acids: CASSFRDYDTGELFF. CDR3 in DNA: TGTGCCAGCAGTTTCCGGGACTATGACACCGGGGAGCTGTTTTTT.